This paragraph reports one T cell receptor (beta chain). Antigen specificity is unknown. The sample belongs to a study of CD8+ T cells in alopecia areata. Study details: Treatment comprised oral tofacitinib, 5 to 10 mg twice daily, in treated patients. Treatment ran 6 to 18 months, with 6 months of follow-up afterward.

Reverse transcribed after extraction, RNA yielded cDNA as the sequencing template. Method: immunoSEQ multiplex PCR; TCRdb's copy keeps in-frame clones and lacks some. The sample has around 200,000 clones, 64% seen once; the top ten hold more than 3.5%. Described treatment: oral pan-JAK inhibitor, 5-10 mg twice daily. Germline V gene data show CDR1 as SQVTM and CDR2 as ANQGSEA. With 0 bases clipped from V and 3 bases from J, the junction kept 14 bases outside the gene matches. This CDR3 contains 19 residues. Broader study findings: Persistence of many expanded lesional clones was seen in scalp and blood during tofacitinib. Scalp clonality and expanded CD8+ clones among the top 100 were significantly decreased by tofacitinib.

The chain employs TRBV29-1 and TRBJ2-6; the match to TRBD1 covers 7 bases. The specimen was CD4+ T cells sorted from blood, collected at week 4, from a patient treated with tofacitinib. The sequence derives from a human donor with alopecia areata. CDR3 sequence reads: CSVEEGGRGRLFGANVLTF. In DNA, the CDR3 is TGCAGCGTTGAAGAAGGGGGCAGGGGAAGGCTCTTTGGGGCCAACGTCCTGACTTTC.